This T cell receptor (beta chain) comes out of a study of blood T cell repertoires in COVID-19. Overall study context: Sites across the United States, Italy and Spain contributed samples from acute and convalescent COVID-19. T cells, B-cell-depleted T cells, or PBMCs supplied cDNA or gDNA.

Per the authors' pipeline: Reference gene primer amplification in the assay estimated nucleated cell counts. Generated by immunoSEQ multiplex PCR, the TCRdb table keeps only in-frame clones and is missing some. V and J calls and clone size follow that table, whereas D and trimming were derived from the DNA. The table shows about 46,000 clones, with approximately 87% occurring only once. This CDR3 contains 15 residues. CDR1 and CDR2 from the germline V gene are SGHVS and FQNEAQ. Trimming took 5 bases from V and 2 from J; bases not matched to a gene: 5. The chain uses TRBV7-8 and TRBJ2-7, with 11 bases fitting TRBD2. The specimen was peripheral blood. The TCR was taken from a human donor in a cohort sampled during active COVID-19. CDR3 residues: CASSPLAGGPYEQYF. CDR3 coding DNA: TGTGCCAGCAGCCCCTTAGCGGGAGGGCCCTACGAGCAGTACTTC.